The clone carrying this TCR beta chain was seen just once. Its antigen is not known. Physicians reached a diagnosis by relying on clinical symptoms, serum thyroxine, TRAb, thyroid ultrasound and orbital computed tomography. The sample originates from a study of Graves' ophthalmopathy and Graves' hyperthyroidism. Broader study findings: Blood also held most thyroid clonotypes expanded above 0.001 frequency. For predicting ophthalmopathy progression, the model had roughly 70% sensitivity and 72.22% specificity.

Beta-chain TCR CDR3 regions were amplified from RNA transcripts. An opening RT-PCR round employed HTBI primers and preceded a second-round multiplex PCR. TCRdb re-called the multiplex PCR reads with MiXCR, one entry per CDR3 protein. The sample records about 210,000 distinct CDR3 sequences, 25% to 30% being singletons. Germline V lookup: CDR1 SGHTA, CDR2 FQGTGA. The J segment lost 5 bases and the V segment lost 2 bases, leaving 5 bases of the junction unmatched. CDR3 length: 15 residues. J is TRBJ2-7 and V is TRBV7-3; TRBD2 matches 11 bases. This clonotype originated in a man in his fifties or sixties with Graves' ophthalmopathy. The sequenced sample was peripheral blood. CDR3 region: CASSLSGTSGHEQYF. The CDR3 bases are TGTGCCAGCAGCTTATCCGGGACTAGCGGCCACGAGCAGTACTTC.